This paragraph reports one T cell receptor beta chain. Its antigen has not been determined. No base-level quality is on record; no much larger clone is a single base apart. The cohort consisted of 666 healthy bone marrow donors. Cohort members were all nominally healthy when sampled, although unrecorded immune exposures were likely present. The donor was CMV seronegative and was included in the group of approximately 350 seronegative cohort members. Every donor gave a peripheral blood sample, and the peripheral blood mononuclear cells from that sample were used for TCR beta sequencing. Genomic DNA extraction from the blood cell samples was performed with the Qiagen DNeasy Blood Extraction Kit. From the cysteine through the phenylalanine, the CDR3 covers 15 amino acids. Only the CDR3 region is kept as DNA, spanning 45 bases read in frame from base 1. V loses 4 bases, J loses 5 bases, and the germline ends lie 15 bases apart. The germline V gene supplies CDR1 SGHDT and CDR2 YYEEEE.

The record originates from a study of cytomegalovirus exposure and HLA in healthy donors listed by TCRdb under 2017. With respect to the entire study: In an earlier analysis of 587 of the donors, about 260 Gb of sequence data and 100 million or so unique TCR beta sequences from about 179 million T cells were reported. Roughly 300 gigabases of sequencing data and 70 million to 100 million unique TCR sequences were included in an early release covering several hundred HLA-typed donors. The genetic ancestry cluster associated with self-reported Caucasian donors included 81% of the 398 genotyped donors. The study was designed to test whether signatures of past pathogen exposure could be identified by cataloging public T cell receptors. The study profiled the T cell repertoires of about 640 subjects by immunosequencing and related them to cytomegalovirus serostatus. A separate validation cohort of approximately 120 different subjects was used in addition to the roughly 720-subject first cohort. The study combined high-throughput TCR immunosequencing, statistical association of individual TCRs with disease status, and machine learning to predict cytomegalovirus infection status. A later analysis re-analyzed previously published TCR beta repertoires from roughly 690 donors and added high-resolution HLA genotyping to study TCR occurrence patterns. Rather than using new phenotypic data, the later analysis identified candidate immune exposures from TCR beta sequences and from how often those sequences occurred across donors. To decide whether each TCR beta V gene segment behaved as functional or pseudogenic, an earlier analysis of several hundred of the donors relied on high-throughput TCR beta sequencing. Donor age, sex, ethnicity and CMV serostatus were compiled alongside the repertoire data. A later genetic analysis used genome-wide SNP genotypes for about three fifths of the 666 donors, treating that subset as a discovery cohort. All discovery cohort repertoires had been generated using a single sequencing platform. HLA typing included class I and class II loci at four-digit resolution. Typing coverage varied by locus: about 620-630 donors for A, B, C, DRB1 and DQB1; around 560 for DQA1; some 610 for DPA1; roughly 470 for DPB1. Roughly 5 DR-DQ haplotypes were handled as single units for association and clustering, since linkage in the cohort was strong. Across 398 genotyped donors of the cohort, an average of roughly 250,000 unique TCR beta nucleotide sequences per donor were sequenced, and around 19% of those sequences were non-productive.

Study-wide conclusions, independent of this receptor: In a later genetic analysis, fewer N-insertions in productive TCRs were reported among donors in an Asian-associated ancestry cluster than the approximately 670-donor mean. In vitro tests confirmed that a few of the cytomegalovirus-associated TCR beta chains recognize cytomegalovirus antigens. The 87-base-pair reads could not distinguish some IMGT-functional V segments, including TRBV6-2 and TRBV6-3, so those segments were excluded. While some public TCRs were present in many individuals, most TCR sequences turned up only very rarely across donors. Broadly in line with IMGT annotations, most TCR beta V segments showed up in productive rearrangements about 90% or about 30% of the time in an earlier analysis of 587 of the donors. In a later analysis, the rate of TCR association differed among HLA loci, with DRB1 alleles having the most associated TCRs and HLA-C alleles having the fewest. Because some donors lacked HLA typing at each locus, the association tests relied only on the typed subset. The study gave a list of over 150 TCR beta chains associated with cytomegalovirus. Specific HLA alleles were associated with over 15,000 TCR beta sequences at a false discovery rate of 0.05 in a later analysis. This cohort had only TCR beta chains sequenced, and the lack of alpha or paired-chain data limited which features could be detected. Strong co-occurrence of HLA alleles, especially DR and DQ, made assigning TCR associations to individual alleles difficult. Because counts were too low, about 15 rarely observed V segments, including chromosome 9 orphons, were left out of the earlier analysis of roughly 600 of the donors. The classifier was reported to diagnose cytomegalovirus status with high specificity and sensitivity in both the original cohort and the validation cohort. Compared with equally common non-associated chains, HLA-associated TCR beta chains in a later analysis were more clonally expanded and had lower generation probabilities. V-gene and J-gene trimming of TCR beta chains was associated with a missense DCLRE1C variant in a later genetic analysis, and the association was replicated in an independent cohort. A group of highly shared sequence variants was considered likely to be a technical artifact of the sequencing pipeline. A further reported finding was that TCR beta sequences accurately predicted the HLA-A and HLA-B alleles for most subjects in the first cohort. Linkage disequilibrium might explain the correlated functional status among segregating V segments, but an unknown experimental factor could not be ruled out. The authors suggested that the approach could potentially be generalized to other disease states and immunological phenotypes. Sequencing depth was assumed to be roughly uniform across donors in the presence/absence analyses, though that assumption may not hold. CMV serostatus was the only immune exposure information available for the cohort. A later analysis found that most CMV-associated TCR beta chains appeared HLA-restricted, with HLA associations seemingly driven largely by CMV exposure. A later analysis reported that several top co-occurrence clusters appeared linked to parvovirus B19, influenza, CMV and Epstein-Barr virus.

Libraries were built with the immunoSEQ multiplex PCR assay. For the multiplex PCR, a mixture combining 60 forward primers for TCR Vbeta segments and 13 reverse primers for TCR Jbeta segments was used. The CDR3 region of rearranged TCR beta genes was amplified from genomic DNA by a multiplex PCR assay. The Illumina HiSeq System was used to sequence the amplified TCR beta libraries as 87-base-pair reads. Per the authors' processing: Across the 500 to 750 repertoires, a later analysis counted around 80 million unique TCR beta chains, approximately 10 million of which were shared by at least two donors. A nearest-neighbor algorithm error-corrected the raw reads and collapsed the reads into unique sequences, merging closely related sequences to remove PCR and sequencing errors. Alignment of CDR3 sequences to IMGT reference sequences was used to assign V, D and J gene segments. Each retained sequence needed at least a six-nucleotide match to both a V gene segment and a J gene segment. A rearrangement was called productive if the CDR3 had no stop codons and remained in frame with V and J, and every other rearrangement was called non-productive. CDR3 was defined according to IMGT convention as the region running from the second conserved V-encoded cysteine to the conserved J-encoded phenylalanine. In an earlier analysis of around 540 of the donors, sequences lacking an unambiguous match to a single V gene segment were excluded. In an earlier analysis of around 590 of the donors, a V segment was called functional when productive rearrangements were above 56.7%, and segregating when the standard deviation between donors exceeded 5%. A statistical classification framework was built to diagnose cytomegalovirus status from the catalog of TCR beta chain sequences. V and J gene assignment, in a later analysis, came from comparing TCR nucleotide sequences with IMGT/GENE-DB human TR gene sequences. In a later analysis, CDR3 sequences and most-parsimonious VDJ recombination scenarios were assigned using the TCRdist pipeline. In a later analysis, each TCR beta chain was defined by its CDR3 amino acid sequence together with its V-gene family, and reads lacking a unique V-gene family were excluded. A later analysis removed 550 to 700 highly shared, low-generation-probability nucleotide sequences to deal with suspected cross-contamination and a sequencing artifact. In a later analysis, a clonal expansion index for each public chain was calculated from normalized within-repertoire ranks of inferred template counts. In a later analysis, generation probabilities were computed with a VDJ recombination model fitted to out-of-frame rearrangements, and the resulting probabilities were checked against IGoR. In a later analysis, hypergeometric tests were used to score TCR-TCR, TCR-HLA and TCR-CMV co-occurrence, with a repertoire-size bias correction applied to TCR pairs. False discovery rates were estimated in a later analysis by permuting HLA or CMV assignments 20 times. A later analysis grouped co-occurring TCRs with DBSCAN, adding TCRdist sequence similarity when clustering within HLA-allele-positive subsets. Repertoires with fewer than 30,000 or more than 120,000 public chains were left out of co-occurrence clustering, as were about five repertoires with anomalous nucleotide sharing. Sourced from immuneACCESS, this table was stored by TCRdb with only in-frame sequences that have V and J called. A share of the clones is absent; for the studies checked, an unresolved V gene accounts for under half, and the remainder has no known explanation. V and J calls and clone size follow that table, whereas D and trimming were derived from the DNA. The sample includes tens of thousands of clones, with 70% to 80% observed a single time. The ten largest clones take up approximately 6.3% of the sample.

This TCR was recovered from a man aged 50-60 years in good health and CMV-seronegative. The specimen was PBMCs. The sequence joins TRBV5-6 to TRBJ2-2; TRBD2 is a weak D gene call, 5 bases matching. The bases are TGTGCCAGCAGCCAAGATGGACTTTTAACCGGGGAGCTGTTTTTT. This sequence encodes CASSQDGLLTGELFF.